This T cell receptor beta chain was identified in a study of T cell responses to AZD1222 COVID-19 vaccine. The study, taken as a whole, reports: The study sampled repertoires only after the peak T cell response. Seropositive status at baseline applied to only six AZD1222 recipients. Clonal diversity was possibly underestimated, and the donors were mostly white British, with more females.

Generated by immunoSEQ multiplex PCR, the TCRdb table keeps only in-frame clones and is missing some. Found here are about 150,000 clones, 90% of them singletons; the top ten hold around 1.9%. This clone was seen more than once but under ten times. Its antigen is not known. Germline V lookup: CDR1 SEHNR, CDR2 FQNEAQ (reference sequence). Trimming cost V 1 base and J 0 bases, with 4 bases left between them. The CDR3 is 15 amino acids. The chain joins TRBV7-9 to TRBJ2-6; D gene ambiguous. This receptor was obtained from an adult in good health. Here the sequenced sample was peripheral blood, taken on day 0 of AZD1222 vaccination. The CDR3 DNA is TGTGCCAGCAGCTTAGTTTTCTCTGGGGCCAACGTCCTGACTTTC. Amino acid sequence: CASSLVFSGANVLTF.